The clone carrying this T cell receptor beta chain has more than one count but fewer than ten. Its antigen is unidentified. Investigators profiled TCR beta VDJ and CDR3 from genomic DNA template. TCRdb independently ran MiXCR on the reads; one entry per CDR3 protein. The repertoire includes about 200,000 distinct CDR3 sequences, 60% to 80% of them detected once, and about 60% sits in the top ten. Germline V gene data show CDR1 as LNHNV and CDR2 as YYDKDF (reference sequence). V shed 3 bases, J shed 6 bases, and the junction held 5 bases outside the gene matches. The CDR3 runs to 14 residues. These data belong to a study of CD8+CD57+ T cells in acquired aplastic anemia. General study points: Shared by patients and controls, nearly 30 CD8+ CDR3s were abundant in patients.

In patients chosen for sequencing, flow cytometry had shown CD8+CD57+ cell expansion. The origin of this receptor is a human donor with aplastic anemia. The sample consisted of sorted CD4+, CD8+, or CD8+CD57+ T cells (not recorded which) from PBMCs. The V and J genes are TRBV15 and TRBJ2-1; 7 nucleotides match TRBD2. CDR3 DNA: TGTGCCACCAGCAGGACTAGCAACGGCAATGAGCAGTTCTTC. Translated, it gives CATSRTSNGNEQFF. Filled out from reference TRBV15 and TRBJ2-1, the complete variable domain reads DAMVIQNPRYQVTQFGKPVTLSCSQTLNHNVMYWYQQKSSQAPKLLFHYYDKDFNNEADTPDNFQSRRPNTSFCFLDIRSPGLGDTAMYLCATSRTSNGNEQFFGPGTRLTVL.